This is a list of T cell receptor beta chains from one sample in a study of cytomegalovirus exposure and HLA in healthy donors. Sequenced by immunoSEQ multiplex PCR; TCRdb stores in-frame clones only, minus some. The sample gives over 150,000 clones, roughly three quarters of which show up once; roughly 13% is in the top ten. Sequencing was carried out using PBMCs. These receptors were obtained from a man aged 25 to 45 in good health and CMV-seropositive. Both conserved end residues are trimmed from each CDR3.

j_call v_call cdr3_aa
TRBJ1-5 TRBV6-5 ASSLTEDQPQH
TRBJ2-4 TRBV7-9 ASSSTGEAKNIQY
TRBJ1-1 TRBV2 ASSEDQGAAF
TRBJ2-1 TRBV19 ASSRRGPQNNEQF
TRBJ2-2 TRBV29-1 SAREERSGELF
TRBJ2-7 TRBV19 ASSLGTGGAESYEQY
TRBJ1-6 TRBV30 AWRRTGSSNSPLH
TRBJ2-1 TRBV6-5 ASSYVDEQF
TRBJ1-5 TRBV2 ASSERWGREGNQPQH
TRBJ1-4 TRBV19 ASTGDSNEKLF
TRBJ2-5 TRBV19 ASSIRRTGVETQY
TRBJ2-7 TRBV6-6 ASSLGQVKGYEQY
TRBJ2-5 TRBV9 ASSDPNTSGLMEETQY
TRBJ1-2 TRBV10-3 AISGPERGGYGYT
TRBJ2-3 TRBV7-2 ASSPAQGGTDTQY
TRBJ2-2 TRBV7-9 ASTRSGSGNTGELF